The 23 T cell receptor beta chains below were found in one sample sequenced in a study of CXCR4 blockade with PD-1 therapy in pancreatic cancer. Here immunoSEQ multiplex PCR was the method, and the copy in TCRdb shows in-frame clones only, minus some. Of some 16,000 clones in the sample, 55% to 85% were seen once. Sequenced input: tumor tissue. All receptors come from a human donor with pancreatic ductal adenocarcinoma.

The rearrangement uses TRBV9 and TRBJ2-5; maybe TRBD1 (6 bases). Trimming pared 5 bases from V and 5 bases from J, leaving 10 bases between. There are 12 residues in the CDR3. In germline, CDR1 is SGDLS, CDR2 YYNGEE. CDR3 nucleotide sequence: TGTGCCAGCAGAAAACAGGGTGAGACCCAGTACTTC. Amino acid sequence: CASRKQGETQYF.

CDR3 DNA: TGTGCCAGTAGTATACCCCGGGAACGGAATGAAAAACTGTTTTTT. Encoded protein: CASSIPRERNEKLFF. The rearrangement joins TRBV19 to TRBJ1-4; D gene uncertain. Trimming pared 2 bases from V and 5 bases from J, leaving 12 bases between. The CDR3 spans 15 residues. In germline, CDR1 is LNHDA, CDR2 SQIVND (reference sequence).

The rearrangement links TRBV30 to TRBJ2-3, with 11 bases matching TRBD2. Trimming removed 0 bases from V and 5 bases from J; junction bases left unmatched: 1. In germline, CDR1 is GTSNPN, CDR2 SVGIG (reference sequence). CDR3 size: 14 residues. The CDR3 spells CAWSVLAGVDTQYF. The CDR3 DNA sequence: TGTGCCTGGAGTGTACTAGCGGGAGTAGATACGCAGTATTTT.

The CDR3: CATLAGIALNNEQFF. CDR3 nucleotide sequence: TGTGCCACCCTTGCCGGGATTGCTCTTAACAATGAGCAGTTCTTC. The J gene is TRBJ2-1, the V gene TRBV15; TRBD2 is a possible D gene (5 bases). Trimming took 8 bases from V and 5 from J, leaving 19 bases between them. Germline loops: CDR1 LNHNV, CDR2 YYDKDF (reference sequence). The length of the CDR3 is 15 residues.

This sequence joins TRBV19 and TRBJ2-2; D gene uncertain. The CDR3 extends over 14 amino acids. V was clipped by 1 base and J by 5 bases, with 8 bases between them. Germline assignment: CDR1 LNHDA and CDR2 SQIVND (reference sequence). CDR3 protein: CASSIGAVTGELFF. The CDR3 DNA sequence: TGTGCCAGTAGTATAGGGGCGGTAACCGGGGAGCTGTTTTTT.

This chain links TRBV18 with TRBJ2-1, with 8 bases lining up with TRBD2. The CDR3 sequence is 14 residues long. Germline V CDR1 and CDR2: KGHSH, LQKENI. Unmatched junction bases numbered 3, after V lost 3 bases and J lost 5 bases. CDR3 sequence reads: CASSPGLGDNEQFF. Here the CDR3 DNA reads TGTGCCAGCTCACCGGGACTAGGGGACAATGAGCAGTTCTTC. Complete variable domain (other parts from reference TRBV18 and TRBJ2-1): NAGVMQNPRHLVRRRGQEARLRCSPMKGHSHVYWYRQLPEEGLKFMVYLQKENIIDESGMPKERFSAEFPKEGPSILRIQQVVRGDSAAYFCASSPGLGDNEQFFGPGTRLTVL.

In its sample, this clone was seen once. The V gene is TRBV4-1, the J gene TRBJ1-3; D is unclear. This CDR3 is built from 16 residues. V lost 2 bases to trimming and J lost 0 bases, with 11 bases between them. Per the germline V gene, CDR1 is MGHRA and CDR2 is YSYEKL. CDR3 sequence (DNA): TGCGCCAGCAGCCAAACGGTATCACGCTCTGGAAACACCATATATTTT. Translation gives CASSQTVSRSGNTIYF.

In DNA form, the CDR3 reads TGCGCCAGCAGCTTGGAGGGCAGAAACACTGAAGCTTTCTTT. Protein product: CASSLEGRNTEAFF. The chain uses TRBV5-1 and TRBJ1-1; no clear D gene. This CDR3 contains 14 residues. The V gene's germline CDR1 is SGHRS and CDR2 YFSETQ. The V end lost 0 bases, the J end lost 2 bases, and 8 bases lay between the germline ends.

This clone was detected only a few times. The J gene is TRBJ2-1, the V gene TRBV5-1, with 12 nucleotides matching TRBD2. Looked up from germline, CDR1 is SGHRS and CDR2 is YFSETQ. This CDR3 spans 15 amino acids. Trimming took 3 bases from V and 5 from J; bases not matched to a gene: 3. CDR3 sequence reads: CASSSSGRGNNEQFF. CDR3 sequence (DNA): TGCGCCAGCAGCTCTAGCGGGAGGGGTAACAATGAGCAGTTCTTC.

The chain links TRBV19 to TRBJ2-6; 12 nucleotides agree with TRBD1. This CDR3 is built from 17 residues. Trimming took 2 bases from V and 4 from J; bases not matched to a gene: 3. Germline V gives CDR1 LNHDA, CDR2 SQIVND (reference sequence). CDR3 nucleotide sequence: TGTGCCAGTAGTATAATGGGACAGGGGGCCGGGGCCAACGTCCTGACTTTC. It encodes CASSIMGQGAGANVLTF. Drawing the rest from reference TRBV19 and TRBJ2-6, the complete variable domain is DGGITQSPKYLFRKEGQNVTLSCEQNLNHDAMYWYRQDPGQGLRLIYYSQIVNDFQKGDIAEGYSVSREKKESFPLTVTSAQKNPTAFYLCASSIMGQGAGANVLTFGAGSRLTVL.

CDR3 DNA sequence: TGTGCCAGCAGCGTAGAGAGCGGGAGGTTCTACGAGCAGTACTTC. It is translated as CASSVESGRFYEQYF. J is TRBJ2-7 and V is TRBV9, with 9 bases lining up with TRBD2. The CDR3 is 15 amino acids. The V gene end was trimmed by 0 bases and the J gene end by 3 bases; junction bases not matched to a gene: 4. Germline CDR1 SGDLS, CDR2 YYNGEE.

Relative to its sample, this clone is medium-sized. This rearrangement joins TRBV15 to TRBJ1-2; 9 bases map to TRBD1. The V gene end was trimmed by 5 bases and the J gene end by 2 bases; junction bases not matched to a gene: 3. CDR1 is LNHNV and CDR2 is YYDKDF in the germline V gene (reference sequence). There are 14 residues in the CDR3. In DNA form, the CDR3 reads TGTGCCACCAGCGGGGACAGGGACAACTATGGCTACACCTTC. Protein product: CATSGDRDNYGYTF.

This chain links TRBV28 with TRBJ2-7; D is perhaps TRBD1 or TRBD2 (5 bases each). V was pared by 0 bases and J by 0 bases, with 12 bases between. Germline V CDR1 and CDR2: MDHEN, SYDVKM. This CDR3 is built from 16 residues. The CDR3 sequence is CASSLWGTGSSYEQYF. The CDR3 DNA follows: TGTGCCAGCAGTTTATGGGGGACGGGGAGCTCCTACGAGCAGTACTTC.

The V gene is TRBV6-8, the J gene TRBJ1-3; D is undetermined. CDR3 length: 12 residues. CDR1 is MNHGY and CDR2 is SAAAGT in the germline V gene. V gave up 7 bases and J gave up 4 bases, with 8 bases separating them. Here the CDR3 reads CASKIPGNTIYF. For the CDR3, the DNA is TGTGCCAGCAAGATTCCCGGAAACACCATATATTTT.

This rearrangement joins TRBV30 to TRBJ1-2; D gene unclear. The length of the CDR3 is 15 residues. V lost 0 bases and J lost 0, with 11 bases in between. The germline V gene encodes CDR1 GTSNPN and CDR2 SVGIG (reference sequence). CDR3 sequence reads: CAWSVPSAANYGYTF. Written as DNA, the CDR3 is TGTGCCTGGAGTGTACCCAGCGCAGCTAACTATGGCTACACCTTC.

The V and J genes are TRBV19 and TRBJ2-1; 9 bases align to TRBD2. With V trimmed by 2 bases and J by 8 bases, 4 bases remained unmatched. Germline CDR1 reads LNHDA; CDR2 reads SQIVND (reference sequence). CDR3 size: 14 residues. Written as DNA, the CDR3 is TGTGCCAGTAGTATACTAAGGACTAGCGATGAGCAGTTCTTC. Residues: CASSILRTSDEQFF.

This clone was recorded a few times. The chain joins TRBV10-3 to TRBJ2-7, with D possibly being TRBD1 (6 bases). Germline CDR1 is ENHRY and CDR2 is SYGVKD. V was trimmed by 0 bases and J by 5 bases, leaving 17 bases between them. The CDR3 is made up of 16 amino acids. The CDR3 region is CAISESRSTGSDEQYF. CDR3 DNA sequence: TGTGCCATCAGTGAGTCACGATCTACAGGGAGCGACGAGCAGTACTTC.

The chain combines TRBV30 with TRBJ2-5; D gene uncertain. V gave up 4 bases and J gave up 3 bases, with 9 bases separating them. This CDR3 spans 12 amino acids. Germline V gene sequence: CDR1 GTSNPN, CDR2 SVGIG (reference sequence). CDR3: CAWTRTKETQYF. Written as DNA, the CDR3 is TGTGCCTGGACGAGGACGAAAGAGACCCAGTACTTC.

This clone has a single count. The V and J genes are TRBV18 and TRBJ2-3, with 9 bases that match TRBD1. CDR1 and CDR2 (germline): KGHSH, LQKENI. The CDR3 is 16 residues long. J gave up 0 bases and V 3 bases, and 4 bases lay outside the gene matches. In nucleotides, the CDR3 is TGTGCCAGCTCACCTACAGGGGGCCGTAGCACAGATACGCAGTATTTT. Translation: CASSPTGGRSTDTQYF.

V usage is TRBV28 and J usage is TRBJ2-7, with TRBD1 matching 8 bases. CDR3 size: 16 residues. J lost 2 bases, V lost 5 bases, and 11 bases had no gene match. CDR1 MDHEN and CDR2 SYDVKM come from the germline V gene. The CDR3 here is CASSAGTGGFPYEQYF. The CDR3 bases are TGTGCCAGCAGTGCTGGGACAGGTGGGTTCCCCTACGAGCAGTACTTC.

V usage is TRBV1 and J usage is TRBJ1-2. TRBV1 is reported as a pseudogene. The CDR3 consists of 16 residues. CDR3 amino acids: CASSQDPGGSNYGYTF. The DNA of the CDR3 is TGCGCCAGCAGCCAAGATCCGGGTGGATCCAACTATGGCTACACCTTC.

J is TRBJ1-1 and V is TRBV18; D unclear. This CDR3 has 14 amino acids. Germline CDR1 KGHSH, CDR2 LQKENI. V lost 2 bases, J lost 10 bases, and 17 bases lay in between. DNA for the CDR3: TGTGCCAGCTCACCATCTGGACGATGGGTTGGAGCTTTCTTT. Amino acid sequence: CASSPSGRWVGAFF.

This clone was recorded only once. V is TRBV28 and J is TRBJ1-2, with unresolved D. Germline V CDR1 and CDR2: MDHEN, SYDVKM. Deletions cut 5 bases from V and 8 bases from J, with 12 bases between. The CDR3 totals 12 residues. The CDR3 spells CASSPLEQGYTF. DNA for the CDR3: TGTGCCAGCAGTCCACTAGAGCAGGGCTACACCTTC.